This passage covers 24 T cell receptor beta chains from one sample sequenced in a study of beta chain features in type 1 diabetes. Investigators reverse transcribed all isolated RNA, so they sequenced expressed TCRB transcripts. Libraries were prepared by immunoSEQ multiplex PCR; TCRdb keeps only in-frame clonotypes and omits some of them. Of hundreds of thousands of clones listed, around 68% are singletons. Sequencing used naive CD4+ T cells from blood. These receptors were obtained from a man younger than 45 in good health.

This clone appeared a few times. The genes are TRBV25-1 and TRBJ2-7, with D possibly TRBD2 on 5 matching bases. This CDR3 spans 15 amino acids. Trimming removed 6 bases from V and 3 bases from J, with 18 bases in between. Germline V gene data show CDR1 as MGHDK and CDR2 as SYGVNS. The CDR3 spells CASRDRTPFLYEQYF. The CDR3, as DNA: TGTGCCAGCAGGGATAGGACTCCTTTCCTCTACGAGCAGTACTTC.

The gene calls are TRBV30 and TRBJ2-3; D ambiguous. Germline-derived CDR1 and CDR2 are GTSNPN and SVGIG (reference sequence). V shed 3 bases and J shed 2 bases, with 9 bases lying between them. The CDR3 is made up of 13 amino acids. This CDR3 reads CAWSKRATDTQYF. The CDR3 DNA reads as TGTGCCTGGAGCAAGCGAGCCACAGATACGCAGTATTTT. Using reference TRBV30 and TRBJ2-3 for the parts outside the CDR3, the full variable domain is SQTIHQWPATLVQPVGSPLSLECTVEGTSNPNLYWYRQAAGRGLQLLFYSVGIGQISSEVPQNLSASRPQDRQFILSSKKLLLSDSGFYLCAWSKRATDTQYFGPGTRLTVL.

The rearrangement joins TRBV4-2 to TRBJ1-2, with D uncertain. CDR3 length: 14 amino acids. The germline V gene has CDR1 LGHNA and CDR2 YNFKEQ. Trimming removed 0 bases at V and 4 bases at J, with 9 bases between. CDR3 residues: CASSQEPESYGYTF. The CDR3 DNA is TGTGCCAGCAGCCAAGAACCAGAGAGCTATGGCTACACCTTC.

This clone was detected a few times. The CDR3 sequence is CSLGEDEQFF. The CDR3 DNA reads as TGCAGCCTGGGGGAGGATGAGCAGTTCTTC. This rearrangement joins TRBV29-1 to TRBJ2-1, with D perhaps TRBD2 (6 bases). There are 10 residues in the CDR3. In germline, CDR1 is SQVTM, CDR2 ANQGSEA. With 8 bases removed from V and 8 bases from J, the gap between germline ends came to 10 bases.

This clone was detected once. V is TRBV10-3 and J is TRBJ1-2; TRBD1 is a possible D gene (6 bases). With 0 bases removed from V and 5 bases from J, the gap between germline ends came to 7 bases. This CDR3 spans 13 amino acids. CDR1 and CDR2 (germline): ENHRY, SYGVKD. The CDR3, as DNA: TGTGCCATCAGTGAGTCGACAGGTTATGGCTACACCTTC. It is translated as CAISESTGYGYTF.

V is TRBV28 and J is TRBJ2-1, with 12 bases lining up with TRBD2. With 8 bases clipped from V and 6 bases from J, the junction kept 2 bases outside the gene matches. Germline V gene sequence: CDR1 MDHEN, CDR2 SYDVKM. The CDR3 loop spans 13 amino acids. CDR3 in amino acids: CASELAGGNEQFF. The CDR3 DNA reads as TGTGCCAGCGAACTAGCGGGAGGCAATGAGCAGTTCTTC.

The chain combines TRBV29-1 with TRBJ2-3, with TRBD1 identical over 8 bases. The CDR3 is 15 amino acids. Germline CDR1 reads SQVTM; CDR2 reads ANQGSEA. V was pared by 7 bases and J by 5 bases, with 14 bases of the junction left unmatched. CDR3 sequence (DNA): TGCAGCGCCTCCTTGACAGGGGAAATAGTAGATACGCAGTATTTT. This encodes CSASLTGEIVDTQYF.

In its sample, this clone was seen a few times. The CDR3 spells CSVALGSNQPQHF. In nucleotides, the CDR3 is TGCAGCGTTGCTTTGGGTAGCAATCAGCCCCAGCATTTT. V and J are TRBV29-1 and TRBJ1-5; D is uncertain. The CDR3 runs to 13 residues. Between the trimmed V and J ends, which lost 4 bases and 0 bases, there was a span of 7 bases. Germline V gene lookup returns CDR1 SQVTM and CDR2 ANQGSEA. The variable domain in full, with the rest retrieved from reference TRBV29-1 and TRBJ1-5, is SAVISQKPSRDICQRGTSLTIQCQVDSQVTMMFWYRQQPGQSLTLIATANQGSEATYESGFVIDKFPISRPNLTFSTLTVSNMSPEDSSIYLCSVALGSNQPQHFGDGTRLSIL.

The CDR3, as DNA: TGTGCCTGGAGTGTTGGGGGGCCCAAACCACCCCTCCACTTT. It codes for CAWSVGGPKPPLHF. The rearrangement uses TRBV30 and TRBJ1-6; the D gene is possibly TRBD1 (6 bases). Germline values: CDR1 GTSNPN, CDR2 SVGIG (reference sequence). Trimming removed 0 bases at V and 11 bases at J, with 14 bases between. The CDR3 runs to 14 residues.

The chain couples TRBV7-9 to TRBJ2-3; possibly TRBD1 for D (5 bases). CDR3 length: 15 amino acids. V was shortened by 5 bases and J by 3 bases, with 15 bases between the two germline ends. Germline V lookup: CDR1 SEHNR, CDR2 FQNEAQ (reference sequence). The CDR3 spells CASSKRAGQTDTQYF. In nucleotides, the CDR3 is TGTGCCAGCAGCAAAAGAGCAGGGCAGACAGATACGCAGTATTTT.

This chain joins TRBV7-2 and TRBJ2-1; possible D gene TRBD2, 5 bases. V lost 1 base, J lost 14 bases, and 12 bases lay in between. The CDR3 totals 12 residues. Germline lookup yields CDR1 SGHTA and CDR2 FQGNSA. CDR3 nucleotides: TGTGCCAGCAGCTTAGACGTGGGAGACGAGTTCTTC. Residues: CASSLDVGDEFF.

The V gene is TRBV6-1, the J gene TRBJ2-5; 11 bases align to TRBD2. The germline CDR1 and CDR2 sequences are MNHNS and SASEGT. This CDR3 contains 18 residues. Trimming removed 4 bases from V and 5 bases from J; junction bases left unmatched: 15. CDR3 sequence reads: CASSGRSSGRLAWETQYF. The CDR3, as DNA: TGTGCCAGCAGTGGCCGGTCTAGCGGGAGGCTAGCGTGGGAGACCCAGTACTTC.

The chain combines TRBV29-1 with TRBJ2-1; perhaps TRBD2 as D (5 bases). CDR3 size: 13 residues. CDR1 and CDR2 from the germline V gene are SQVTM and ANQGSEA. V lost 4 bases and J 3 bases, leaving 10 bases between the germline ends. CDR3 DNA: TGCAGCGTTGGAGGGAGTTACTACAATGAGCAGTTCTTC. Protein product: CSVGGSYYNEQFF.

The chain employs TRBV5-4 and TRBJ2-6; tentatively, D is TRBD1 (6 bases). The germline CDR1 and CDR2 sequences are SGHNT and YYREEE (reference sequence). V lost 4 bases to trimming and J lost 2 bases, with 13 bases between them. The CDR3 contains 16 residues. The CDR3 spells CASSKTAGAGANVLTF. CDR3 DNA sequence: TGTGCCAGCAGCAAGACCGCAGGGGCTGGGGCCAACGTCCTGACTTTC.

The chain links TRBV5-1 to TRBJ2-2; D is ambiguous. Germline assignment: CDR1 SGHRS and CDR2 YFSETQ. This CDR3 is built from 15 residues. The V end lost 0 bases, the J end lost 0 bases, and 6 bases lay between the germline ends. The CDR3 reads CASSLDRTNTGELFF. DNA for the CDR3: TGCGCCAGCAGCTTGGACAGAACGAACACCGGGGAGCTGTTTTTT.

The chain's CDR3 is CSAGRSSYNEQFF. For the CDR3, the DNA is TGCAGCGCTGGAAGGAGCTCCTACAATGAGCAGTTCTTC. This chain connects TRBV29-1 to TRBJ2-1; D is unclear. The CDR3 is 13 residues long. Germline V gives CDR1 SQVTM, CDR2 ANQGSEA. V dropped 7 bases and J dropped 0 bases, with 10 bases sitting between them.

This chain connects TRBV7-2 to TRBJ2-1; a weak D match, TRBD2 (5 bases). The CDR3 is made up of 13 amino acids. Germline V gene lookup returns CDR1 SGHTA and CDR2 FQGNSA. Trimming removed 2 bases at V and 4 bases at J, with 6 bases between. CDR3 sequence: CASSLQRYNEQFF. Written as DNA, the CDR3 is TGTGCCAGCAGCTTACAGCGGTACAATGAGCAGTTCTTC.

The rearrangement links TRBV28 to TRBJ2-1; 10 bases are a match to TRBD2. J gave up 6 bases and V 5 bases, and 13 bases lay outside the gene matches. The germline V gene encodes CDR1 MDHEN and CDR2 SYDVKM. This CDR3 spans 17 amino acids. The CDR3 spells CASSASSGSARGNEQFF. CDR3 sequence (DNA): TGTGCCAGCAGTGCATCTAGCGGGAGCGCCCGTGGCAATGAGCAGTTCTTC.

The rearrangement links TRBV18 to TRBJ2-7; D is unclear. This CDR3 spans 14 amino acids. The germline V and J ends were trimmed by 0 bases and 4 bases, with 10 bases remaining between them. Germline loops: CDR1 KGHSH, CDR2 LQKENI. This chain's CDR3 is CASSPPRDLYEQYF. Here the CDR3 DNA reads TGTGCCAGCTCACCACCGCGAGACCTTTACGAGCAGTACTTC.

This clone was picked up one time. The genes are TRBV11-2 and TRBJ2-2, with D unresolved. V shed 0 bases and J shed 3 bases, with 2 bases lying between them. This CDR3 region has 13 residues. CDR1 and CDR2 (germline): SGHAT, FQNNGV. CDR3 DNA: TGTGCCAGCAGCTTAGATCACACCGGGGAGCTGTTTTTT. It codes for CASSLDHTGELFF. Full variable domain (rest looked up from reference TRBV11-2 and TRBJ2-2): EAGVAQSPRYKIIEKRQSVAFWCNPISGHATLYWYQQILGQGPKLLIQFQNNGVVDDSQLPKDRFSAERLKGVDSTLKIQPAKLEDSAVYLCASSLDHTGELFFGEGSRLTVL.

V usage is TRBV30 and J usage is TRBJ1-2; TRBD1 is a possible D gene (5 bases). Trimming removed 0 bases from V and 8 bases from J, with 16 bases in between. Germline CDR1 is GTSNPN and CDR2 is SVGIG (reference sequence). CDR3 length: 14 residues. This CDR3 is CAWSVLGREDGYTF. DNA of the CDR3: TGTGCCTGGAGTGTACTGGGCAGGGAAGACGGCTACACCTTC. The full variable domain, completed using reference TRBV30 and TRBJ1-2, is SQTIHQWPATLVQPVGSPLSLECTVEGTSNPNLYWYRQAAGRGLQLLFYSVGIGQISSEVPQNLSASRPQDRQFILSSKKLLLSDSGFYLCAWSVLGREDGYTFGSGTRLTVV.

The chain has TRBV30 and TRBJ2-7, with 7 bases identical to TRBD2. Germline V CDR1 and CDR2: GTSNPN, SVGIG (reference sequence). This CDR3 comprises 12 residues. Trimming at V came to 6 bases and at J to 0 bases, leaving 2 bases not matched to a gene. The CDR3 loop reads CACGGSSYEQYF. The CDR3 DNA is TGTGCCTGCGGGGGGAGCTCCTACGAGCAGTACTTC.

The chain carries TRBV18 and TRBJ2-3, with TRBD2 identical over 12 bases. Germline-derived CDR1 and CDR2 are KGHSH and LQKENI. After removal of 4 bases from V and 4 bases from J, the junction contained 6 bases not matched to a gene. The CDR3 sequence is 16 residues long. For the CDR3, the DNA is TGTGCCAGCTCACTTCGGACTAGCGGGGCCGCAGATACGCAGTATTTT. Its translation: CASSLRTSGAADTQYF.

This rearrangement joins TRBV7-2 to TRBJ2-1; 8 bases agree with TRBD2. Germline assignment: CDR1 SGHTA and CDR2 FQGNSA. Trimming at V came to 5 bases and at J to 6 bases, leaving 18 bases not matched to a gene. CDR3 length equals 18 residues. The DNA of the CDR3 is TGTGCCAGCAGCATCCTAGGACTAGCTCTGAGCTCGTCCAATGAGCAGTTCTTC. Protein product: CASSILGLALSSSNEQFF.